A selection of T cell receptor beta chains follows, all from one sample in a study of CD8 T cells in ankylosing spondylitis. TCRdb re-called the 5' RACE reads with MiXCR, one entry per CDR3 protein. The sample yields about 130,000 distinct CDR3 sequences, 9.3% seen once. The sample taken for sequencing was blood, either unsorted or a sorted T cell fraction (not recorded which). All receptors come from a male donor with ankylosing spondylitis or in good health (not recorded which). CDR3s include the opening cysteine and the closing phenylalanine or tryptophan. The order of the fields is V gene, clone size, CDR3 length, J gene, D gene, CDR3 protein, CDR3 DNA. The D gene is left open where the match is weak. Clone size appears in some rows only: once, few, many, or a class for an expanded clone.

TRBV11-2,few,18,TRBJ2-2,TRBD1,CASSPHRDRGLRTGELFF,TGTGCCAGCAGCCCCCACCGGGACAGGGGGCTTCGCACCGGGGAGCTGTTTTTT
TRBV12-3/TRBV12-4,-,16,TRBJ2-3,-,CASSLDVGSWSDTQYF,TGTGCCAGCAGTTTAGATGTCGGGAGCTGGTCCGATACGCAGTATTTT
TRBV29-1,many,15,TRBJ2-2,TRBD2,CSVSGLAGVAGELFF,TGCAGCGTCTCTGGACTAGCGGGAGTAGCCGGGGAGCTGTTTTTT
TRBV12-3/TRBV12-4,few,16,TRBJ2-7,TRBD1,CASSALTQGTAYEQYF,TGTGCCAGCAGTGCACTAACACAGGGGACCGCCTACGAGCAGTACTTC
TRBV20-1,many,11,TRBJ1-1,-,CSALGDTEAFF,TGCAGTGCTCTAGGGGACACTGAAGCTTTCTTT
TRBV20-1,-,13,TRBJ1-5,-,CSAAGQSNQPQHF,TGCAGTGCCGCGGGACAAAGCAATCAGCCCCAGCATTTT
TRBV28,many,14,TRBJ2-7,-,CASSGSEQTYEQYF,TGTGCCAGCAGCGGTTCAGAGCAGACCTACGAGCAGTACTTC
TRBV2,few,15,TRBJ2-2,-,CASSAQGGGTGELFF,TGTGCCAGCAGCGCACAGGGAGGAGGAACCGGGGAGCTGTTTTTT
TRBV20-1,many,17,TRBJ1-2,-,CSARGFTLALMNYGYTF,TGCAGTGCTAGGGGTTTTACTTTAGCTCTTATGAACTATGGCTACACCTTC
TRBV7-8,many,13,TRBJ1-5,TRBD1,CASKGTGFGPQHF,TGTGCCAGCAAAGGGACAGGGTTTGGGCCCCAGCATTTT
TRBV6-2/TRBV6-3,few,13,TRBJ1-1,-,CASSIGWITEAFF,TGTGCCAGCAGTATAGGATGGATCACTGAAGCTTTCTTT
TRBV10-3,many,12,TRBJ2-7,-,CANGGKIYEQYF,TGTGCCAATGGGGGGAAGATCTACGAGCAGTACTTC
TRBV7-2,-,15,TRBJ2-3,-,CASSPRRSGADTQYF,TGTGCCAGCAGCCCCCGGAGGAGTGGAGCAGATACGCAGTATTTT
TRBV20-1,many,14,TRBJ2-1,TRBD1,CGLLTGGSYNEQFF,TGCGGCCTTTTGACAGGGGGATCCTACAATGAGCAGTTCTTC
TRBV20-1,-,15,TRBJ2-4,-,CSARLAGQGRNIQYF,TGCAGTGCTAGACTAGCGGGACAGGGGAGAAACATTCAGTACTTC
TRBV5-1,-,13,TRBJ2-7,-,CASSTGPRGEQYF,TGCGCCAGCAGCACAGGCCCCAGGGGCGAGCAGTACTTC
TRBV3-1,many,16,TRBJ2-5,TRBD2,CASSQNSGRAWETQYF,TGTGCCAGCAGCCAAAATAGCGGGAGGGCCTGGGAGACCCAGTACTTC
TRBV14,many,16,TRBJ2-1,TRBD1,CASSLFRDRAYNEQFF,TGTGCCAGCAGCCTGTTCCGGGACAGGGCCTACAATGAGCAGTTCTTC
TRBV7-8,many,12,TRBJ2-1,-,CASSFGGGEQFF,TGTGCCAGCAGCTTCGGCGGTGGTGAGCAGTTCTTC
TRBV5-1,many,14,TRBJ2-7,-,CASSLDLASYEQYF,TGCGCCAGCAGCTTGGACCTAGCTTCCTACGAGCAGTACTTC
TRBV9,-,15,TRBJ2-1,TRBD2,CASSPLAGMGNEQFF,TGTGCCAGCAGCCCACTAGCGGGGATGGGCAATGAGCAGTTCTTC
TRBV15,-,16,TRBJ2-1,-,CATSRGLALAYNEQFF,TGTGCCACCAGCAGAGGCCTAGCGTTGGCCTACAATGAGCAGTTCTTC
TRBV5-1,-,15,TRBJ2-1,TRBD2,CASSSGLAESNEQFF,TGCGCCAGCAGCTCGGGACTAGCGGAATCCAATGAGCAGTTCTTC
TRBV6-2/TRBV6-3,-,16,TRBJ2-5,-,CASSLLRASSQETQYF,TGTGCCAGCAGCCTTCTGAGGGCTTCCTCCCAAGAGACCCAGTACTTC
TRBV2,-,15,TRBJ2-2,TRBD2,CASRRLAGDTGELFF,TGTGCCAGCAGAAGACTAGCGGGGGACACCGGGGAGCTGTTTTTT
TRBV20-1,many,14,TRBJ2-7,TRBD1,CSAVTGDFGYEQYF,TGCAGTGCTGTGACAGGGGATTTTGGCTACGAGCAGTACTTC
TRBV29-1,many,14,TRBJ2-1,-,CSVLPPLNYNEQFF,TGCAGCGTTCTCCCCCCTCTTAACTACAATGAGCAGTTCTTC
TRBV7-2,-,15,TRBJ1-5,-,CASSAGGYSNQPQHF,TGTGCCAGCAGCGCCGGAGGCTATAGCAATCAGCCCCAGCATTTT
TRBV6-4,many,15,TRBJ2-3,TRBD2,CASSPRGGTTDTQYF,TGTGCCAGCAGCCCACGGGGGGGAACCACAGATACGCAGTATTTT
TRBV5-1,many,17,TRBJ2-1,TRBD2,CASSFKREGFSYNEQFF,TGCGCCAGCAGCTTCAAACGGGAGGGCTTTTCCTACAATGAGCAGTTCTTC
TRBV7-9,many,14,TRBJ2-7,-,CASSPRDGYYEQYF,TGTGCCAGCAGCCCCAGGGACGGATACTACGAGCAGTACTTC
TRBV15,many,15,TRBJ2-3,-,CATSQSRSRTDTQYF,TGTGCCACCAGCCAAAGTCGTTCCCGCACAGATACGCAGTATTTT
TRBV12-3/TRBV12-4,many,13,TRBJ1-2,TRBD1,CASSAQGTYGYTF,TGTGCCAGCAGTGCACAGGGGACATATGGCTACACCTTC
TRBV20-1,many,13,TRBJ2-7,TRBD1,CSAHRTGGKEQYF,TGCAGTGCTCATAGGACAGGCGGCAAGGAGCAGTACTTC
TRBV20-1,many,14,TRBJ2-7,-,CSARDPSDPGVLYF,TGCAGTGCTAGAGACCCCTCGGACCCGGGAGTCTTGTACTTC
TRBV20-1,many,15,TRBJ2-5,TRBD2,CSARGLAGSQETQYF,TGCAGTGCTAGAGGACTAGCGGGAAGCCAAGAGACCCAGTACTTC
TRBV5-1,many,14,TRBJ2-3,-,CASSADYQTDTQYF,TGCGCCAGCAGCGCGGACTACCAAACAGATACGCAGTATTTT
TRBV29-1,-,13,TRBJ2-1,TRBD2,CSVGLAGHNEQFF,TGCAGCGTTGGACTAGCGGGTCACAATGAGCAGTTCTTC
TRBV12-3/TRBV12-4,few,14,TRBJ1-4,TRBD1,CASRVNRGNEKLFF,TGTGCCAGCAGGGTGAACAGGGGCAATGAAAAACTGTTTTTT
TRBV5-6,-,19,TRBJ2-1,-,CASSWSLVGTPSSYNEQFF,TGTGCCAGCAGCTGGAGTTTAGTAGGGACGCCGAGCTCCTACAATGAGCAGTTCTTC
TRBV11-2,many,12,TRBJ2-1,-,CASSDGGSWQFF,TGTGCCAGCAGCGATGGGGGGAGTTGGCAGTTCTTC
TRBV10-3,many,16,TRBJ2-3,-,CAISESIRQDSDTQYF,TGTGCCATCAGTGAGTCGATTAGGCAGGACTCAGATACGCAGTATTTT